The present T cell receptor beta chain was sequenced within a study of blood T cell repertoires in COVID-19. Assay used: immunoSEQ multiplex PCR; TCRdb lists only in-frame clones, some missing. This table has roughly 150,000 clones, under 90% appearing once. Trimming removed 4 bases at V and 1 base at J, with 7 bases between. CDR3 length: 13 amino acids. The chain is built from TRBV12-3 or TRBV12-4 and TRBJ2-5, with a weak D call TRBD2 (6 bases). Sequencing used PBMCs or T cells enriched from blood (not recorded which). The TCR originated in a man aged 55 to 69 who had recovered from COVID-19. The CDR3 DNA sequence: TGTGCCAGCAGTTCGACTAGCCAAGAGACCCAGTACTTC. Translation: CASSSTSQETQYF.